What follows are 26 T cell receptor beta chains derived from one specimen sequenced in a study of T-cell memory formation after mild COVID-19. TCRdb processed the 5' RACE reads anew with MiXCR; each CDR3 protein has one entry. The table has about 410,000 distinct CDR3 sequences, roughly 18% seen once. The sample taken for sequencing was PBMCs or a T cell subset sorted from them (not recorded which). Source of these receptors: a young man who had mild COVID-19 (a few samples of this study predate the infection). Cell type and time point are not known.

V usage is TRBV11-2 and J usage is TRBJ2-2; D not resolved. Trimming pared 5 bases from V and 8 bases from J, leaving 6 bases between. The CDR3 length is 11 residues. Germline V gene sequence: CDR1 SGHAT, CDR2 FQNNGV. The CDR3 reads CASSAGGELFF. The CDR3 region has the DNA TGTGCCAGCAGCGCCGGAGGGGAGCTGTTTTTT.

This clonotype has more than one count but fewer than ten. The V and J genes are TRBV5-8 and TRBJ1-3; D remains ambiguous. The CDR3 runs to 12 residues. Looked up from germline, CDR1 is SGHTS and CDR2 is YDEGEE. V gave up 1 base and J gave up 4 bases, with 3 bases separating them. CDR3 residues: CASSLLGNTIYF. The DNA of the CDR3 is TGTGCCAGCAGCTTGTTGGGAAACACCATATATTTT.

CDR3: CASTLPLNEQFF. The CDR3 nucleotides are TGTGCCAGCACCCTTCCGTTGAATGAGCAGTTCTTC. The chain uses TRBV27 and TRBJ2-1; no firm D call. This CDR3 has 12 residues. The V gene's germline CDR1 is MNHEY and CDR2 SMNVEV (reference sequence). V was pared by 7 bases and J by 7 bases, with 11 bases between.

This clonotype was seen a few times. Here the CDR3 DNA reads TGTGCCAGCAGTTACAACCCACCCCCAGGGACTGAAGCTTTCTTT. Its protein is CASSYNPPPGTEAFF. V is TRBV6-5 and J is TRBJ1-1, with D possibly matching TRBD1 (5 bases). Looked up from germline, CDR1 is MNHEY and CDR2 is SVGAGI. This CDR3 comprises 15 residues. Trimming took 2 bases from V and 5 from J, leaving 15 bases between them.

V is TRBV7-9 and J is TRBJ1-5, with D maybe TRBD1 (5 bases). Germline CDR1 is SEHNR and CDR2 is FQNEAQ (reference sequence). This CDR3 is 13 amino acids long. V lost 3 bases and J 9 bases, leaving 12 bases between the germline ends. The CDR3 loop is CASSFEGVVPQHF. The CDR3 DNA reads TGTGCCAGCAGCTTTGAAGGGGTTGTGCCCCAGCATTTT.

This clonotype has only a few counts. The gene calls are TRBV29-1 and TRBJ2-7, with TRBD2 matching 8 bases. The CDR3 is 13 residues long. Germline V lookup: CDR1 SQVTM, CDR2 ANQGSEA. V dropped 1 base and J dropped 9; count of bases not matched to a gene: 8. As DNA, the CDR3 is TGCAGCGTTGAAGTCGGAGCGGGGGCTCGGCAGTACTTC. Translating it yields CSVEVGAGARQYF.

J is TRBJ1-5 and V is TRBV12-3 or TRBV12-4; 9 nucleotides agree with TRBD1. The CDR3 has 15 residues. J gave up 9 bases and V 6 bases, and 12 bases lay outside the gene matches. Written as DNA, the CDR3 is TGTGCCAGCAGAGCCGGGACAGGGATTTTTGGGCCCCAGCATTTT. It translates to CASRAGTGIFGPQHF.

This clonotype came up a few times. The J gene is TRBJ2-6, the V gene TRBV7-9; the D is unclear. V dropped 0 bases and J dropped 3 bases, with 9 bases sitting between them. The CDR3 runs 16 residues. The germline V gene has CDR1 SEHNR and CDR2 FQNEAQ (reference sequence). CDR3 DNA sequence: TGTGCCAGCAGCTTAGCCCTGTGGGTTGGGGCCAACGTCCTGACTTTC. Amino acids: CASSLALWVGANVLTF.

The genes are TRBV5-1 and TRBJ2-7; TRBD2 might be the D (6 bases). Germline V CDR1 and CDR2: SGHRS, YFSETQ. Trimming took off 4 bases at V and 3 bases at J, with 17 bases between the two ends. This CDR3 has 15 residues. CDR3 sequence: CASSLRDLTVYEQYF. The DNA of the CDR3 is TGCGCCAGCAGCCTCCGGGACTTGACGGTCTACGAGCAGTACTTC. Full variable domain (missing parts from reference TRBV5-1 and TRBJ2-7): KAGVTQTPRYLIKTRGQQVTLSCSPISGHRSVSWYQQTPGQGLQFLFEYFSETQRNKGNFPGRFSGRQFSNSRSEMNVSTLELGDSALYLCASSLRDLTVYEQYFGPGTRLTVT.

The genes are TRBV28 and TRBJ2-7; TRBD1 might be the D (5 bases). V dropped 6 bases and J dropped 3 bases, with 21 bases sitting between them. The CDR3 runs 16 residues. Germline CDR1 reads MDHEN; CDR2 reads SYDVKM. CDR3 sequence reads: CASRKGATSIFYEQYV. The CDR3 nucleotides are TGTGCCAGCAGAAAAGGGGCAACTTCTATCTTCTACGAGCAGTACGTC.

This clonotype has just a few counts. At one of its ends the junction is not consistent with the germline gene, which may arise from a read error. This chain connects TRBV2 to TRBJ2-3; D is ambiguous. This CDR3 is 12 amino acids long. The germline gives CDR1 SNHLY, CDR2 FYNNEI. The CDR3 DNA reads as TGTGCCGGCAGCCCATGGCGTCATACGCAGTATTTT. Translation gives CAGSPWRHTQYF.

The chain combines TRBV7-2 with TRBJ2-3; the D gene is possibly TRBD1 (6 bases). The CDR3 totals 14 residues. The germline V gene has CDR1 SGHTA and CDR2 FQGNSA. Deletions cut 3 bases from V and 4 bases from J, with 11 bases between. The CDR3, as DNA: TGTGCCAGCAGCTTTGACAGGAGTTCAGATACGCAGTATTTT. Its translation is CASSFDRSSDTQYF.

In this sample, this clonotype turned up a few times. The DNA of the CDR3 is TGCAGTGCTAGTGTGGGACAGATGAACACTGAAGCTTTCTTT. Amino acid sequence: CSASVGQMNTEAFF. The V and J genes are TRBV20-1 and TRBJ1-1; 7 bases are shared with TRBD1. V lost 3 bases and J lost 0; bases outside the gene matches: 4. The V gene's germline CDR1 is DFQATT and CDR2 SNEGSKA (reference sequence). There are 14 residues in the CDR3.

This clonotype has just a few counts. This rearrangement joins TRBV5-1 to TRBJ2-7; D is unclear. The CDR3 is 14 residues long. CDR1 SGHRS and CDR2 YFSETQ come from the germline V gene. Trimming removed 6 bases from V and 0 bases from J, with 13 bases in between. The CDR3 spells CASNGESSSYEQYF. Written as DNA, the CDR3 is TGCGCCAGCAATGGGGAATCGAGCTCCTACGAGCAGTACTTC.

V is TRBV21-1 and J is TRBJ2-5; the D call TRBD1 from the table was never checked on the DNA. TRBV21-1 has pseudogene status. The CDR3 covers 14 residues. DNA for the CDR3: TGTGCCAGCAGCAAAAACAGGGGGTGGGAGACCCAGTACTTC. It translates to CASSKNRGWETQYF.

This clonotype appeared a few times. The chain joins TRBV29-1 to TRBJ1-2; D remains unclear. Germline CDR1 and CDR2: SQVTM and ANQGSEA. The length of the CDR3 is 11 residues. Trimming removed 5 bases at V and 5 bases at J, with 9 bases between. The CDR3 loop is CSVHLGYGYTF. The CDR3, as DNA: TGCAGCGTTCACCTGGGGTATGGCTACACCTTC.

This clonotype showed up many times. This rearrangement joins TRBV4-2 to TRBJ1-1, with D unclear. The CDR3 covers 16 residues. Per the germline V gene, CDR1 is LGHNA and CDR2 is YNFKEQ. Trimming removed 1 base from V and 13 bases from J, with 25 bases in between. Written as DNA, the CDR3 is TGTGCCAGCAGCCAAGCAAGGTTCGAGGTTGGGAAAAGGGATTTCTTT. Translation: CASSQARFEVGKRDFF.

The chain links TRBV4-1 to TRBJ1-6; D is undetermined. Germline V gene data show CDR1 as MGHRA and CDR2 as YSYEKL. CDR3 length: 16 amino acids. The V and J ends lost 1 base and 7 bases respectively, with 14 bases between them. The CDR3 region has the DNA TGCGCCAGCAGCCAAGGGGCCCGCAGCTTAAATTCACCCCTCCACTTT. Protein sequence: CASSQGARSLNSPLHF.

This clonotype has just a few counts. This chain joins TRBV15 and TRBJ1-1; possibly TRBD1 for D (5 bases). Germline assignment: CDR1 LNHNV and CDR2 YYDKDF (reference sequence). The CDR3 has 14 residues. Trimming stripped 2 bases from V and 2 bases from J, with 9 bases between. As DNA, the CDR3 is TGTGCCACCAGCAGACAGGGAGTCAACACTGAAGCTTTCTTT. It is translated as CATSRQGVNTEAFF.

This clonotype was seen a handful of times. The chain recombines TRBV11-2 with TRBJ1-4; unclear D gene. V lost 5 bases to trimming and J lost 6 bases, with 16 bases between them. This CDR3 has 15 amino acids. The V gene's germline CDR1 is SGHAT and CDR2 FQNNGV. The CDR3 is CASSVRVQTDEKLFF. In DNA, the CDR3 is TGTGCCAGCAGCGTCCGGGTCCAAACCGATGAAAAACTGTTTTTT.

The chain joins TRBV28 to TRBJ1-2; TRBD1 is a possible D gene (5 bases). This CDR3 comprises 13 residues. Germline assignment: CDR1 MDHEN and CDR2 SYDVKM. Trimming cost V 7 bases and J 7 bases, with 16 bases left between them. The CDR3 loop reads CASITGLGLGYTF. For the CDR3, the DNA is TGTGCCAGCATCACCGGGCTGGGGCTTGGCTACACCTTC.

This clonotype has a handful of counts. J is TRBJ2-3 and V is TRBV4-3; TRBD1 agrees at 11 bases. This CDR3 spans 16 amino acids. CDR1 and CDR2 from the germline V gene are LGHNA and YSLEER. Trimming took 1 base from V and 3 from J; bases not matched to a gene: 3. CDR3 bases: TGCGCCAGCAGCCAAGGTGGGACAGGGGGAACAGATACGCAGTATTTT. This gives the protein CASSQGGTGGTDTQYF.

The CDR3 reads CASSLGLQGTRETQYF. The CDR3 DNA sequence: TGCGCCAGCAGCTTGGGACTTCAGGGGACGCGGGAGACCCAGTACTTC. The V call is TRBV5-1, the J call TRBJ2-5; D possibly corresponds to TRBD1 (6 bases). Trimming cost V 0 bases and J 5 bases, with 17 bases left between them. This CDR3 comprises 16 residues. Germline CDR1 SGHRS, CDR2 YFSETQ.

The sample holds a few counts of this clonotype. The V and J genes are TRBV5-5 and TRBJ2-1; 12 positions match TRBD2. This CDR3 spans 16 amino acids. V shed 3 bases and J 7 bases; nucleotides not matched to a gene: 8. Germline lookup yields CDR1 SGHKS and CDR2 YYEKEE (reference sequence). The CDR3 protein is CASSSKTSGGRNEQFF. The CDR3 DNA is TGTGCCAGCAGCTCCAAGACTAGCGGGGGCCGTAATGAGCAGTTCTTC.

This clonotype was detected a few times. V gene TRBV7-2 combines with J gene TRBJ2-3; the D gene is possibly TRBD2 (6 bases). Germline V gives CDR1 SGHTA, CDR2 FQGNSA. This CDR3 contains 12 residues. Trimming took 4 bases from V and 11 from J, leaving 13 bases between them. CDR3 sequence reads: CASSWLRGLQYF. DNA of the CDR3: TGTGCCAGCAGCTGGTTGCGGGGCCTGCAGTATTTT.

The gene calls are TRBV27 and TRBJ1-2; D remains unclear. V lost 2 bases and J 8 bases, leaving 12 bases between the germline ends. CDR1 and CDR2 (germline): MNHEY, SMNVEV (reference sequence). CDR3 length: 13 residues. The DNA for the CDR3 is TGTGCCAGCAGTTTAGGCACCCTCGGAGGCTACACCTTC. Translating gives CASSLGTLGGYTF.